The rows below give T cell receptor beta chains drawn from one sample of a study of shared clonotypes between healthy human individuals. Sequenced by immunoSEQ multiplex PCR; TCRdb stores in-frame clones only, minus some. The sample consists of roughly 450,000 clones, 79% of them appearing once. Specimen: PBMCs. The origin of the receptors is a woman in her thirties or forties in good health. Some clones in this sample may be carry-over from other donors' samples. Each CDR3 is given with its conserved first and last residue. A D gene is named only where the DNA matches it firmly. Only some rows state a clone size, as once, few, many or a class for expanded clones.

CDR3nt: TGTGCCAGCAGCTTAGGTCCTAGGCTGGAGCAGTACTTC
CDR3aa: CASSLGPRLEQYF
d_gene: -
j_gene: TRBJ2-7
v_gene: TRBV7-6
abundance: -

CDR3nt: TGTGCCAGCTCGCCACAACCGGGGGGGTTCGATGAGCAGTTCTTC
CDR3aa: CASSPQPGGFDEQFF
d_gene: TRBD2
j_gene: TRBJ2-1
v_gene: TRBV18
abundance: many

CDR3nt: TGTGCCAGCAGCCCCACCCCTAGTAATGAGCAGTTCTTC
CDR3aa: CASSPTPSNEQFF
d_gene: -
j_gene: TRBJ2-1
v_gene: TRBV7-3
abundance: -

CDR3nt: TGTGCCAGCAGCCATCAGCAGGGGACAGGGTTGGCGCCCCTAGCCAAAAACATTCAGTACTTC
CDR3aa: CASSHQQGTGLAPLAKNIQYF
d_gene: TRBD1
j_gene: TRBJ2-4
v_gene: TRBV4-2
abundance: -

CDR3nt: TGTGCCACCAGCAGAGATAGGGGCAGATATGGCTACACCTTC
CDR3aa: CATSRDRGRYGYTF
d_gene: -
j_gene: TRBJ1-2
v_gene: TRBV15
abundance: -

CDR3nt: TGTGCCAGTAGTCCCGACAGCAATGAAGCTTTCTTT
CDR3aa: CASSPDSNEAFF
d_gene: -
j_gene: TRBJ1-1
v_gene: TRBV19
abundance: -

CDR3nt: TGTGCCAGCAGCTCTACTAGCGGGAGAATTTACGAGCAGTACTTC
CDR3aa: CASSSTSGRIYEQYF
d_gene: TRBD2
j_gene: TRBJ2-7
v_gene: TRBV7-8
abundance: -

CDR3nt: TGTGCCAGCAGTACCCGGGACTTCCGCCGGGGAAACGAGCAGTACTTC
CDR3aa: CASSTRDFRRGNEQYF
d_gene: -
j_gene: TRBJ2-7
v_gene: TRBV6-6
abundance: -

CDR3nt: TGTGCCAGCAGCTTGGGCAAGTACAATGAGCAGTTCTTC
CDR3aa: CASSLGKYNEQFF
d_gene: -
j_gene: TRBJ2-1
v_gene: TRBV5-4
abundance: -

CDR3nt: TGTGCCAGCAGCTTAGGGCTGCCGGGACAGGGGGCCTTTGAGCAGTTCTTC
CDR3aa: CASSLGLPGQGAFEQFF
d_gene: TRBD1
j_gene: TRBJ2-1
v_gene: TRBV11-3
abundance: -

CDR3nt: TGTGCCAGCAGCCACCCCGGGACTAGGGCATTCTTC
CDR3aa: CASSHPGTRAFF
d_gene: TRBD2
j_gene: TRBJ2-1
v_gene: TRBV7-2
abundance: -

CDR3nt: TGTGCCAGCATACGGGGGGCCACTGAAGCTTTCTTT
CDR3aa: CASIRGATEAFF
d_gene: -
j_gene: TRBJ1-1
v_gene: TRBV2
abundance: -

CDR3nt: TGTGCCAGCAGTCCAAGGGGACCCCGGGACAGAGAAATCTACGAGCAGTACTTC
CDR3aa: CASSPRGPRDREIYEQYF
d_gene: TRBD1
j_gene: TRBJ2-7
v_gene: TRBV14
abundance: -

CDR3nt: TGTGCCAGCAGCTTGGACAACTTAGCCAAAAACATTCAGTACTTC
CDR3aa: CASSLDNLAKNIQYF
d_gene: -
j_gene: TRBJ2-4
v_gene: TRBV7-9
abundance: -

CDR3nt: TGTGCCAGCAGGTACAGGGACACTGAAGCTTTCTTT
CDR3aa: CASRYRDTEAFF
d_gene: -
j_gene: TRBJ1-1
v_gene: TRBV28
abundance: -

CDR3nt: TGTGCCAGCAGCTTAATTAGGGCGGGGGAAAAACTGTTTTTT
CDR3aa: CASSLIRAGEKLFF
d_gene: -
j_gene: TRBJ1-4
v_gene: TRBV11-2
abundance: -

CDR3nt: TGTGCCAGCAGTGTTTTCAGCGGTGAGACCCAGTACTTC
CDR3aa: CASSVFSGETQYF
d_gene: -
j_gene: TRBJ2-5
v_gene: TRBV2
abundance: -

CDR3nt: TGTGCCAGCACCTACAGGGGGCCCACAGATACGCAGTATTTT
CDR3aa: CASTYRGPTDTQYF
d_gene: TRBD1
j_gene: TRBJ2-3
v_gene: TRBV5-8
abundance: -

CDR3nt: TGTGCCAGCGGATTTGCCTACGAGCAGTACTTC
CDR3aa: CASGFAYEQYF
d_gene: -
j_gene: TRBJ2-7
v_gene: TRBV28
abundance: -

CDR3nt: TGTGCCAGCAGGAGCAGGGGATCCAATGAGCAGTTCTTC
CDR3aa: CASRSRGSNEQFF
d_gene: -
j_gene: TRBJ2-1
v_gene: TRBV2
abundance: once

CDR3nt: TGTGCCAGCAGCTTAGGGGGTCTAGGGGCCCGTTTT
CDR3aa: CASSLGGLGARF
d_gene: -
j_gene: TRBJ1-1
v_gene: TRBV28
abundance: -

CDR3nt: TGTGCCAGCAGTGAGCGGGAGGGCCGGGAGACCCAGTACTTC
CDR3aa: CASSEREGRETQYF
d_gene: TRBD2
j_gene: TRBJ2-5
v_gene: TRBV2
abundance: -